One sample yielded the 18 T cell receptor beta chains listed below, sequenced in a study of technical replicates of blood from several donors. Sequencing was performed with immunoSEQ multiplex PCR; in TCRdb, only in-frame clones are kept and a portion is missing. The table has around 93,000 clones, about 95% seen once. The sequenced sample was T cells isolated from PBMCs. These receptors came from a human donor in good health.

There are a few counts of this clone. The chain joins TRBV18 to TRBJ1-1; D gene unclear. CDR1 is KGHSH and CDR2 is LQKENI in the germline V gene. V dropped 3 bases and J dropped 2 bases, with 13 bases sitting between them. The CDR3 extends over 15 amino acids. The CDR3 loop is CASSPISYRNTEAFF. The CDR3 DNA reads TGTGCCAGCTCACCGATCTCCTACAGAAACACTGAAGCTTTCTTT.

V is TRBV10-3 and J is TRBJ1-1; TRBD1 is a possible D gene (6 bases). Germline lookup yields CDR1 ENHRY and CDR2 SYGVKD. The ends were cut back, 10 bases at V and 1 base at J, with 13 bases in the middle. This CDR3 is 13 amino acids long. The CDR3 DNA reads TGTGCCACCGCCGGGGGGCAGAACACTGAAGCTTTCTTT. Translated, it gives CATAGGQNTEAFF.

The rearrangement joins TRBV28 to TRBJ1-1, with D unresolved. Trimming left V 3 bases short and J 2 bases short, with 7 bases between. This CDR3 is built from 13 residues. Germline-derived CDR1 and CDR2 are MDHEN and SYDVKM. The CDR3 DNA sequence: TGTGCCAGCAGTTTTTTAAGCAACACTGAAGCTTTCTTT. Its protein is CASSFLSNTEAFF.

The chain has TRBV6-6 and TRBJ1-2, with 8 bases that match TRBD1. This CDR3 has 14 amino acids. Germline V gives CDR1 MNHNY, CDR2 SVGAGI (reference sequence). V shed 6 bases and J 5 bases; nucleotides not matched to a gene: 8. The CDR3 protein is CASSNTGGGYGYTF. CDR3 sequence (DNA): TGTGCCAGCAGCAACACAGGGGGGGGGTATGGCTACACCTTC.

This clone was found a few times. The V gene is TRBV7-2, the J gene TRBJ1-1; no firm D call. The V and J ends lost 0 bases and 7 bases respectively, with 9 bases between them. Germline assignment: CDR1 SGHTA and CDR2 FQGNSA. The CDR3 is 13 amino acids. CDR3 region: CASSLAEASEAFF. Here the CDR3 DNA reads TGTGCCAGCAGCTTAGCCGAGGCCAGTGAAGCTTTCTTT.

The chain combines TRBV6-6 with TRBJ1-1; 7 bases are shared with TRBD1. There are 14 residues in the CDR3. Losses at the gene ends were 4 bases for V and 5 bases for J; bases not matched to a gene: 7. Germline V lookup: CDR1 MNHNY, CDR2 SVGAGI (reference sequence). CDR3 nucleotides: TGTGCCAGCAGTTGGTCAGACAGGGCGACTGAAGCTTTCTTT. It translates to CASSWSDRATEAFF.

The rearrangement joins TRBV27 to TRBJ1-2, with TRBD1 matching over 8 bases. V shed 5 bases, J shed 5 bases, and the junction held 7 bases outside the gene matches. The CDR3 covers 14 residues. CDR1 MNHEY and CDR2 SMNVEV come from the germline V gene (reference sequence). As DNA, the CDR3 is TGTGCCAGCAGTACTGGGACAGGACTATATGGCTACACCTTC. Translating gives CASSTGTGLYGYTF.

This chain links TRBV5-1 with TRBJ2-3, with D possibly TRBD1 on 6 matching bases. CDR3 size: 16 residues. Germline-derived CDR1 and CDR2 are SGHRS and YFSETQ. V was cut by 3 bases and J by 7 bases, with 21 bases left in between. This CDR3 is CASSSRTTGLGNTQYF. Written as DNA, the CDR3 is TGCGCCAGCAGCTCCCGGACAACAGGGTTGGGCAATACGCAGTATTTT.

The J gene is TRBJ1-2, the V gene TRBV19; the match to TRBD1 covers 10 bases. Per germline, CDR1 LNHDA and CDR2 SQIVND (reference sequence). The CDR3 sequence is 14 residues long. After removal of 7 bases from V and 3 bases from J, the junction contained 5 bases not matched to a gene. The CDR3, as DNA: TGTGCCAGTAAATGGACAGGGGGTTACTATGGCTACACCTTC. Its protein product is CASKWTGGYYGYTF.

In its sample, this clone was seen once. Other nucleotide sequences in the sample specify the same CDR3. The chain combines TRBV20-1 with TRBJ2-5, with D unclear. Trimming stripped 3 bases from V and 5 bases from J, with 7 bases between. The CDR3 sequence is 11 residues long. CDR1 is DFQATT, CDR2 SNEGSKA, per germline (reference sequence). The CDR3 loop reads CSASGQETQYF. The CDR3 DNA sequence: TGCAGTGCTAGTGGGCAGGAGACCCAGTACTTC.

The rearrangement uses TRBV28 and TRBJ2-1; 9 bases agree with TRBD1. This CDR3 comprises 16 residues. The J segment lost 7 bases and the V segment lost 5 bases, leaving 12 bases of the junction unmatched. Germline CDR1 and CDR2: MDHEN and SYDVKM. In DNA form, the CDR3 reads TGTGCCAGCAGTGTATACAGGGGGCGCCCAGGGAATGAGCAGTTCTTC. It yields the protein CASSVYRGRPGNEQFF. Drawing the rest from reference TRBV28 and TRBJ2-1, the complete variable domain is DVKVTQSSRYLVKRTGEKVFLECVQDMDHENMFWYRQDPGLGLRLIYFSYDVKMKEKGDIPEGYSVSREKKERFSLILESASTNQTSMYLCASSVYRGRPGNEQFFGPGTRLTVL.

This sequence joins TRBV6-5 and TRBJ1-1; 7 nucleotides line up with TRBD1. There are 13 residues in the CDR3. Germline CDR1 and CDR2: MNHEY and SVGAGI. Trimming at V came to 7 bases and at J to 4 bases, leaving 6 bases not matched to a gene. The CDR3 protein is CASTRQGGTEAFF. CDR3 bases: TGTGCCAGCACCCGACAGGGCGGCACTGAAGCTTTCTTT.

On this clone: The same CDR3 arises from other DNA sequences in this sample as well. The V gene is TRBV5-6, the J gene TRBJ2-7; TRBD1 matches 8 bases. CDR3 length: 13 residues. The ends lost 4 bases at V and 5 bases at J; junction bases unmatched: 5. Germline values: CDR1 SGHDT, CDR2 YYEEEE. For the CDR3, the DNA is TGTGCCAGCAGCCGACAGGGGCCGAACGAGCAGTACTTC. Its translation: CASSRQGPNEQYF. Full variable domain (remainder filled in from reference TRBV5-6 and TRBJ2-7): DAGVTQSPTHLIKTRGQQVTLRCSPKSGHDTVSWYQQALGQGPQFIFQYYEEEERQRGNFPDRFSGHQFPNYSSELNVNALLLGDSALYLCASSRQGPNEQYFGPGTRLTVT.

This clone was counted only a few times. V gene TRBV28 combines with J gene TRBJ1-1, with 7 nucleotides matching TRBD1. Per germline, CDR1 MDHEN and CDR2 SYDVKM. This CDR3 contains 13 residues. J gave up 6 bases and V 3 bases, and 4 bases lay outside the gene matches. CDR3 region: CASSFTGVPEAFF. In DNA form, the CDR3 reads TGTGCCAGCAGTTTTACAGGGGTTCCTGAAGCTTTCTTT.

The chain uses TRBV29-1 and TRBJ2-7; no reliable D call. Trimming removed 4 bases at V and 2 bases at J, with 9 bases between. CDR1 and CDR2 from the germline V gene are SQVTM and ANQGSEA. The CDR3 consists of 12 residues. In DNA form, the CDR3 reads TGCAGCGTTGTCGACGAGGCCTACGAGCAGTACTTC. Protein sequence: CSVVDEAYEQYF.

This rearrangement joins TRBV7-2 to TRBJ2-7, with 7 bases fitting TRBD1. This CDR3 has 15 residues. The ends lost 5 bases at V and 1 base at J; junction bases unmatched: 8. CDR1 is SGHTA and CDR2 is FQGNSA in the germline V gene. CDR3 DNA sequence: TGTGCCAGCAGCCACGAGTGGGACAGTTCCTACGAGCAGTACTTC. This gives the protein CASSHEWDSSYEQYF.

The chain carries TRBV7-6 and TRBJ1-1, with 7 positions matching TRBD1. V shed 6 bases, J shed 4 bases, and the junction held 8 bases outside the gene matches. This CDR3 contains 14 residues. Germline CDR1 is SGHVS and CDR2 is FNYEAQ. CDR3: CASRPQGEFTEAFF. The CDR3 DNA reads as TGTGCCAGCAGACCTCAGGGGGAGTTCACTGAAGCTTTCTTT.

V gene TRBV19 combines with J gene TRBJ2-3; no clear D. In germline, CDR1 is LNHDA, CDR2 SQIVND (reference sequence). This CDR3 has 16 amino acids. Trimming took off 3 bases at V and 2 bases at J, with 15 bases between the two ends. CDR3 protein: CASSIQVKRPTDTQYF. Here the CDR3 DNA reads TGTGCCAGTAGTATCCAAGTTAAGCGCCCCACAGATACGCAGTATTTT.